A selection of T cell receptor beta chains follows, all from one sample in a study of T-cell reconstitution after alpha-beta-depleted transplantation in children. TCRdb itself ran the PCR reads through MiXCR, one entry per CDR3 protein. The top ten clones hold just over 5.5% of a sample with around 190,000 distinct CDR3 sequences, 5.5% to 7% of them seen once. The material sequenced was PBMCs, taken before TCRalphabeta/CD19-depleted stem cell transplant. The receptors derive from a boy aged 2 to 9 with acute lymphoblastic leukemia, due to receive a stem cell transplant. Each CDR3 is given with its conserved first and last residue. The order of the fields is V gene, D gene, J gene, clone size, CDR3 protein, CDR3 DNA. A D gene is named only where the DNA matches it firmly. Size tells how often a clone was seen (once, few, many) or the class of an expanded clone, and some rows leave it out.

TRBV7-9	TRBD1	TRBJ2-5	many	CASSIDRGETQYF	TGTGCCAGCAGCATAGACAGGGGAGAGACCCAGTACTTC
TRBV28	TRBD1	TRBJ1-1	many	CASISGAGGNTEAFF	TGTGCCAGCATATCCGGTGCAGGGGGGAACACTGAAGCTTTCTTT
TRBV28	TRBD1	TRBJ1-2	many	CASSKGGAGGTTTF	TGTGCCAGCAGTAAAGGGGGCGCAGGGGGGACCACCACCTTC
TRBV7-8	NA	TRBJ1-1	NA	CASSFLAGGRQGTEAFF	TGTGCCAGCAGCTTTCTCGCGGGGGGGCGACAAGGCACTGAAGCTTTCTTT
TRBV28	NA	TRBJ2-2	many	CASSLRIAATGELFF	TGTGCCAGCAGTTTAAGAATAGCGGCCACCGGGGAGCTGTTTTTT
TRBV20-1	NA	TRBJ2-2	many	CSARRDGNTGELFF	TGCAGTGCTAGGAGGGACGGGAACACCGGGGAGCTGTTTTTT
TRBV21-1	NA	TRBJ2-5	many	CASSIQVWETQYF	TGTGCCAGCAGCATACAGGTCTGGGAGACCCAGTACTTC
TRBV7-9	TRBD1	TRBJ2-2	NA	CASSYAGTGDAGELFF	TGTGCCAGCAGCTACGCCGGGACAGGGGACGCCGGGGAGCTGTTTTTT
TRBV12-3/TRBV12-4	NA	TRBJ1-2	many	CASSPRGVDYGYTF	TGTGCCAGCAGTCCCCGGGGGGTGGACTATGGCTACACCTTC
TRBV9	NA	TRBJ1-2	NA	CASSVAWEYGYTF	TGTGCCAGCAGCGTAGCTTGGGAGTATGGCTACACCTTC
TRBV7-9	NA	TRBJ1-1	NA	CASSLAHRMGGTEAFF	TGTGCCAGCAGCTTAGCGCATAGGATGGGTGGTACTGAAGCTTTCTTT
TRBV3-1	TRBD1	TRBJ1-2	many	CASSHGTANYGYTF	TGTGCCAGCAGCCACGGGACAGCTAACTATGGCTACACCTTC
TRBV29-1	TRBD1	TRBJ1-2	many	CSVKDRGQRSNGYTF	TGCAGCGTGAAGGACAGGGGCCAACGATCTAATGGCTACACCTTC
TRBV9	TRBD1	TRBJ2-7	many	CASNNAGTGDEQYF	TGTGCCAGCAACAACGCCGGGACAGGAGACGAGCAGTACTTC
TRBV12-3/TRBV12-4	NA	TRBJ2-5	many	CASSFFPGQETQYF	TGTGCCAGCAGTTTCTTTCCAGGGCAAGAGACCCAGTACTTC
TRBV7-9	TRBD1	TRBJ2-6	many	CASSLLGQVSGANVLTF	TGTGCCAGCAGCCTCTTGGGACAGGTGTCTGGGGCCAACGTCCTGACTTTC
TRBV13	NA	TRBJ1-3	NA	CASSLLRDAGNTIYF	TGTGCCAGCAGCTTACTCCGGGACGCTGGAAACACCATATATTTT
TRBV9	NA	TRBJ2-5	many	CASSVGSGTQYF	TGTGCCAGCAGCGTGGGTTCCGGGACCCAGTACTTC
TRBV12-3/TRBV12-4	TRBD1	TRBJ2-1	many	CASSRGQGLDEQFF	TGTGCCAGCAGTCGGGGACAGGGGTTGGATGAGCAGTTCTTC
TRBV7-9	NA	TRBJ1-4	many	CASSSAGGWDEKLFF	TGTGCCAGCAGCTCCGCTGGGGGCTGGGATGAAAAACTGTTTTTT
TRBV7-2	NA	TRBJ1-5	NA	CASTWQNNQPQHF	TGTGCCAGCACCTGGCAGAACAATCAGCCCCAGCATTTT
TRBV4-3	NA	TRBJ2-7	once	CASSQEIGHNYEQYF	TGCGCCAGCAGCCAAGAGATAGGGCACAACTACGAGCAGTACTTC
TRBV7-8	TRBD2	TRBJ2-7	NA	CASSQGRTSGGREQYF	TGTGCCAGCAGCCAAGGCAGGACTAGCGGGGGGCGGGAGCAGTACTTC
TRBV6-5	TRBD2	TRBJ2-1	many	CASRLLPGREGRNEQFF	TGTGCCAGCAGGCTACTGCCAGGGCGGGAGGGCCGGAATGAGCAGTTCTTC
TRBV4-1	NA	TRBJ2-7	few	CASSQVAGASYEQYF	TGCGCCAGCAGCCAAGTGGCAGGGGCCTCCTACGAGCAGTACTTC
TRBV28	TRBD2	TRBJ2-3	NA	CASTLSGGPTDTQYF	TGTGCCAGCACCCTTAGCGGGGGGCCCACAGATACGCAGTATTTT
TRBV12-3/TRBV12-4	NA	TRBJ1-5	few	CASRRPGFNQPQHF	TGTGCCAGCAGACGACCGGGTTTCAATCAGCCCCAGCATTTT
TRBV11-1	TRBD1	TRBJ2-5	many	CASSLEDRGDTQYF	TGTGCCAGCAGCTTGGAAGACAGGGGCGATACCCAGTACTTC
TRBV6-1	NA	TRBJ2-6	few	CASTHRKADPRANVLTF	TGTGCCAGCACCCACCGGAAGGCAGACCCCAGGGCCAACGTCCTGACTTTC
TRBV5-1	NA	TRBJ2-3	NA	CASSLGQIGTDTQYF	TGCGCCAGCAGCTTAGGCCAAATCGGCACAGATACGCAGTATTTT
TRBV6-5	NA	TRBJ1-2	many	CASSWIFGDGYGYTF	TGTGCCAGCAGTTGGATTTTTGGGGACGGCTATGGCTACACCTTC
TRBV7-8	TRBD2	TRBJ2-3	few	CASSLEGLAGARTDTQYF	TGTGCCAGCAGCTTAGAAGGGTTAGCGGGGGCCCGCACAGATACGCAGTATTTT
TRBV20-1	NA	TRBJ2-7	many	CSASFPRGYEQYF	TGCAGTGCTAGTTTTCCGAGGGGGTACGAGCAGTACTTC
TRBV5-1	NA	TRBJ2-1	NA	CASSPKSSYNEQFF	TGCGCCAGCAGCCCCAAGAGCTCCTACAATGAGCAGTTCTTC
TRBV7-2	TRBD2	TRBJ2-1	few	CASSYLAGEYNEQFF	TGTGCCAGCAGCTACTTAGCGGGGGAGTACAATGAGCAGTTCTTC
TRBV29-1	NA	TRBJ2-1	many	CSVEGYEQFF	TGCAGCGTTGAAGGTTATGAGCAGTTCTTC
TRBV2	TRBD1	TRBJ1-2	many	CASTNRDRIPGGYTF	TGTGCCAGCACCAACAGGGACAGAATCCCGGGTGGCTACACCTTC
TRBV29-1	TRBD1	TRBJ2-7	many	CSVGTGFLEQYF	TGCAGCGTCGGGACAGGGTTCTTAGAGCAGTACTTC
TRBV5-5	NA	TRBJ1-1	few	CASSLGRGGYTEAFF	TGTGCCAGCAGCCTGGGACGGGGCGGGTACACTGAAGCTTTCTTT
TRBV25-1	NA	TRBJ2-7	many	CASKGPPYEQYF	TGTGCCAGCAAAGGACCGCCCTACGAGCAGTACTTC
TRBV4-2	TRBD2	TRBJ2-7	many	CASSLGGESYEQYF	TGTGCCAGCAGCCTCGGGGGGGAATCCTACGAGCAGTACTTC
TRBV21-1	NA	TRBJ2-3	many	CASSIGLPRDTQYF	TGTGCCAGCAGCATTGGCCTACCTAGAGATACGCAGTATTTT
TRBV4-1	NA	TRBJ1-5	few	CASSQVIGGNQPQHF	TGCGCCAGCAGCCAAGTCATAGGCGGGAATCAGCCCCAGCATTTT
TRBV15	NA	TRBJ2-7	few	CATSRDLGEQYF	TGTGCCACCAGCAGAGATTTAGGCGAGCAGTACTTC
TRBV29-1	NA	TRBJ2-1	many	CSVEGDRDLTYNEQFF	TGCAGCGTTGAAGGGGACCGGGACTTGACCTACAATGAGCAGTTCTTC
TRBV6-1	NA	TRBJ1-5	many	CASSDGDFINQPQHF	TGTGCCAGCAGTGATGGGGATTTTATCAATCAGCCCCAGCATTTT
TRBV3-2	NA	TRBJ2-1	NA	CATCQEPRDFSSSYNEQFF	TGTGCCACCTGCCAAGAGCCCCGGGACTTTTCGAGCTCCTACAATGAGCAGTTCTTC
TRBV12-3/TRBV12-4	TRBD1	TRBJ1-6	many	CASSFNPDRGVGPLHF	TGTGCCAGCAGTTTCAATCCGGACAGGGGTGTCGGACCCCTCCACTTT
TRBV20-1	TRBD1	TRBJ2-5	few	CSASPQGWETQYF	TGCAGTGCTAGTCCACAGGGGTGGGAGACCCAGTACTTC
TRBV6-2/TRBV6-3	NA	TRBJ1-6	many	CASRPPGRNNSPLHF	TGTGCCAGCAGGCCACCGGGACGGAATAATTCACCCCTCCACTTT
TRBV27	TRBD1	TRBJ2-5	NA	CASSWGGQGQQETQYF	TGTGCCAGCAGTTGGGGTGGACAGGGACAACAAGAGACCCAGTACTTC
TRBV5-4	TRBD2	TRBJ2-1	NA	CASSLSSGGGLYRQFF	TGTGCCAGCAGCCTATCTAGCGGGGGGGGTTTGTACCGGCAGTTCTTC
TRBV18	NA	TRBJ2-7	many	CASSPGQGVGSYEQYF	TGTGCCAGCTCACCAGGGCAGGGAGTGGGTTCCTACGAGCAGTACTTC
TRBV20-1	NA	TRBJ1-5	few	CSANEGNQPQHF	TGCAGTGCTAATGAGGGAAATCAGCCCCAGCATTTT
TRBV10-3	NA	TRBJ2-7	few	CAISGGTSNEQYF	TGTGCCATCAGTGGCGGGACATCCAACGAGCAGTACTTC
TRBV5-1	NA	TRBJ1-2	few	CASSLGAQNYGYTF	TGCGCCAGCAGCTTGGGAGCTCAGAACTATGGCTACACCTTC
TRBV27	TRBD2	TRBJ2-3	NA	CASSQSGSGVDTQYF	TGTGCCAGCAGCCAGAGCGGGAGTGGGGTAGATACGCAGTATTTT
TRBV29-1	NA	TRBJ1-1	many	CSVVGRFRTEAFF	TGCAGCGTTGTAGGAAGATTTCGGACTGAAGCTTTCTTT
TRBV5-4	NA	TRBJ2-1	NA	CASSRTELLRDEQFF	TGTGCCAGCAGCCGGACTGAACTCTTACGGGATGAGCAGTTCTTC
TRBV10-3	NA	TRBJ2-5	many	CAIRVTQYF	TGTGCCATCAGGGTGACCCAGTACTTC